The T cell receptor beta chain described here comes from a study of T cells after yellow fever vaccination. Study conclusions and caveats: Booster samples showed a return of most primary-vaccination clones (under 97% CD4, about 85% CD8). The presence of abundant clonotypes contaminating from the bulk population was possible in FACS-sorted repertoires.

MiXCR, applied by TCRdb to the 5' RACE reads, yields one record per CDR3 protein. The sample shows some 120,000 distinct CDR3 sequences, 7.4% of them seen only once. As concerns this clonotype: Antigen specificity is unknown. A much larger clone differs by one base, so this may be a read error.

The V gene end was trimmed by 0 bases and the J gene end by 5 bases; junction bases not matched to a gene: 15. This CDR3 contains 17 residues. Per germline, CDR1 DFQATT and CDR2 SNEGSKA (reference sequence). The sample consisted of CD4+ T cells sorted from PBMCs, taken 10 to 11 days after the first yellow fever vaccination. This chain connects TRBV20-1 to TRBJ1-1, with 7 bases identical to TRBD1. This receptor was taken from a young man who received the YFV17D yellow fever vaccine. CDR3 nucleotide sequence: TGCAGTGCTAGAGATCTCCTTCTACAGGGGCCGTGTACTGAAGCTTTCTTT. It is translated as CSARDLLLQGPCTEAFF.